One TCR beta chain is described in this entry. The data are from a study of blood T cell repertoires in COVID-19. Authors' methods: Estimates of nucleated cell counts were drawn from the amplification of reference gene primers. Libraries were prepared by immunoSEQ multiplex PCR; TCRdb keeps only in-frame clonotypes and omits some of them. The V and J calls and the clone size are those of that table, but D and trimming were determined from the DNA. The top ten hold 5.5% to 7.5% of the sample, which has over 200,000 clones, roughly 84% seen once. Recruitment covered 20 to 25 US areas and drew participants whose ages spanned roughly 18 to 90 years. Participants' own reports of clinical history determined their cohort assignment. Trimming cost V 1 base and J 0 bases, with 8 bases left between them. Germline CDR1 and CDR2: SEHNR and FQNEAQ (reference sequence). The CDR3 runs to 15 residues.

The specimen was PBMCs or T cells enriched from blood (not recorded which). The sequence was collected from a woman in her forties who had recovered from COVID-19. This rearrangement joins TRBV7-9 to TRBJ2-3; D uncertain. Here the CDR3 reads CASSLGVGSTDTQYF. The CDR3 coding sequence is TGTGCCAGCAGCTTAGGGGTCGGGAGCACAGATACGCAGTATTTT.